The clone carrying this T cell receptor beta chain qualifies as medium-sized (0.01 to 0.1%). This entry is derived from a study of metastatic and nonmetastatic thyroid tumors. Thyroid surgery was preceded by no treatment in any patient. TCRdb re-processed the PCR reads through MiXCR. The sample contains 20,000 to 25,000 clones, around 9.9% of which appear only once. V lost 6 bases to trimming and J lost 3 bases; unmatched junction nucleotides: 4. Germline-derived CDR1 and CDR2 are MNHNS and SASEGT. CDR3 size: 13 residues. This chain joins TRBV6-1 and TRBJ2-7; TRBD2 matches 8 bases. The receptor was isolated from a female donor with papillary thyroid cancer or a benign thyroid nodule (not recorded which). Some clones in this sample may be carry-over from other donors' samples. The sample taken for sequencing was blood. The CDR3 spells CASRSGSSYEQYF. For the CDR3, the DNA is TGTGCCAGCAGGAGCGGGAGTAGCTACGAGCAGTACTTC.